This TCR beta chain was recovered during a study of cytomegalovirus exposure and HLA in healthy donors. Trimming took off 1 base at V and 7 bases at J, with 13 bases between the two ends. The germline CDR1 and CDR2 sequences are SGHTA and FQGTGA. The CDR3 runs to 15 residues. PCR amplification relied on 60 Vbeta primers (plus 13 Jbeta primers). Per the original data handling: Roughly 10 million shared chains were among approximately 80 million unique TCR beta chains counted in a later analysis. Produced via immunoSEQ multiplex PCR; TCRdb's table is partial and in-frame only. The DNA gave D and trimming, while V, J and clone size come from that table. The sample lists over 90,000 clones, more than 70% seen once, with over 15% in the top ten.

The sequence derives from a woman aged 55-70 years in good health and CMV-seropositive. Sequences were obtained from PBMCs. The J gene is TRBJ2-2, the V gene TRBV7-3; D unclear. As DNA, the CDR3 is TGTGCCAGCAGCTTAAGTGCCCACCCTAGCGGGGAGCTGTTTTTT. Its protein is CASSLSAHPSGELFF.